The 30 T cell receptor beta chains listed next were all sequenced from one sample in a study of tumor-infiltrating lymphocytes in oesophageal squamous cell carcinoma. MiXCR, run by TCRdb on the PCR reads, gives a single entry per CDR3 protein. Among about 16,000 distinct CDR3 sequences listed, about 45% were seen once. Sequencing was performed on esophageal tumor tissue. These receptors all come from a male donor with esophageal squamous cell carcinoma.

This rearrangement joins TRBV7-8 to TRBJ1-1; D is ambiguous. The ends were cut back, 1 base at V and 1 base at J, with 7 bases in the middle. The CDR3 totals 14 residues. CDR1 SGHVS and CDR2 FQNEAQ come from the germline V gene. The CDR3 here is CASSLVSQNTEAFF. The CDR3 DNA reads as TGTGCCAGCAGCTTAGTCAGCCAGAACACTGAAGCTTTCTTT.

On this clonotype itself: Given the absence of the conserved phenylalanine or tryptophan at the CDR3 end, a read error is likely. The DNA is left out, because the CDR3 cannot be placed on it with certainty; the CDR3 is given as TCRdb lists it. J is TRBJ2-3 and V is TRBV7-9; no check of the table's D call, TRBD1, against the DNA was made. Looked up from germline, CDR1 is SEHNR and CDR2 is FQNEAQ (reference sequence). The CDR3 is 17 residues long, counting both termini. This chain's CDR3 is CASNSMTGSNSPLHFGP.

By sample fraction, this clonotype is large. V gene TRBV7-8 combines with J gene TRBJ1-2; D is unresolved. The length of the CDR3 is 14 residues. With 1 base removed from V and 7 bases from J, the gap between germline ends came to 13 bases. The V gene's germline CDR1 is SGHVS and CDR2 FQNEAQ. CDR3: CASSLELGRSGYTF. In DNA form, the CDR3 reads TGTGCCAGCAGCTTAGAGCTCGGGAGGAGTGGCTACACCTTC.

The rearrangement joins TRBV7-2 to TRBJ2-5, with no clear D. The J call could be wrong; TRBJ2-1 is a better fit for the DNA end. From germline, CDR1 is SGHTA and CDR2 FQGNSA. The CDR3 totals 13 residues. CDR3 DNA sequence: TGTGCCAGCAGCTCCCGGACCGGGCTCGAGCAGTTCTTC. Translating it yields CASSSRTGLEQFF.

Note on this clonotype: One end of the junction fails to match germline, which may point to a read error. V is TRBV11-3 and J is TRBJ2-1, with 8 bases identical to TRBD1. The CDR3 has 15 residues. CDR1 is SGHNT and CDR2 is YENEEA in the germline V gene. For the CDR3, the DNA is TGTGCCAACAGCTTACCACGGACAGGGCCAGATACGCAGTTCTTC. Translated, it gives CANSLPRTGPDTQFF.

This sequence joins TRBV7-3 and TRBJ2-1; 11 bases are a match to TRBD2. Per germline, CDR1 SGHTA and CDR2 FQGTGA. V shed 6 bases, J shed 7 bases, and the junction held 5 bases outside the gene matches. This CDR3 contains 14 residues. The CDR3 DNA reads TGTGCCAGCAGTGAATTAGCGGGAGGGAATGAGCAGTTCTTC. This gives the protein CASSELAGGNEQFF.

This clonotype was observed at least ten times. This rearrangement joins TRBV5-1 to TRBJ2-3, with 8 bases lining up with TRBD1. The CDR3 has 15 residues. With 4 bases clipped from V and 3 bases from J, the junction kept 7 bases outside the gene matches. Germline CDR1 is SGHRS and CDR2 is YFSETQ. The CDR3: CASSTGQGMTDTQYF. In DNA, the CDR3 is TGCGCCAGCAGCACTGGACAGGGTATGACAGATACGCAGTATTTT.

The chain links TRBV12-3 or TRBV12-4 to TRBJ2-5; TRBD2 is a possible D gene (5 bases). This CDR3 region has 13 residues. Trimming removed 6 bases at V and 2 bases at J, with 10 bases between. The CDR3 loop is CASRKSGQETQYF. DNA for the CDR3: TGTGCCAGCAGGAAAAGCGGACAAGAGACCCAGTACTTC.

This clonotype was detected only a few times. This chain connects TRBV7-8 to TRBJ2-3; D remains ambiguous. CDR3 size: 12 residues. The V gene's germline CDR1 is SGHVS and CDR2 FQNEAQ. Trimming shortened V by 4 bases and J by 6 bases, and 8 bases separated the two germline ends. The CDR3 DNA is TGTGCCAGCAGCTCACCTACGGATACGCAGTATTTT. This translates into CASSSPTDTQYF.

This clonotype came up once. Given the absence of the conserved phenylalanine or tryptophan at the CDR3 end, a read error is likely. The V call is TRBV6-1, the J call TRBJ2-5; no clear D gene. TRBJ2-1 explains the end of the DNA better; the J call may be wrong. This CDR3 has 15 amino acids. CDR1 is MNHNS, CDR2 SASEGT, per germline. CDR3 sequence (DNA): TGTGCCAGCAGTCGAATCGGCAGCCTCGACAATGAGCAGTTCTCC. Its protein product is CASSRIGSLDNEQFS.

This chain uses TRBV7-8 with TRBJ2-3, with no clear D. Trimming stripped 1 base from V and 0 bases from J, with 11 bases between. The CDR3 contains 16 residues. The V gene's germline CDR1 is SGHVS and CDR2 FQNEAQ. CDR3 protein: CASSLVRFTSTDTQYF. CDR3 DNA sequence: TGTGCCAGCAGCTTAGTGAGGTTCACTAGCACAGATACGCAGTATTTT.

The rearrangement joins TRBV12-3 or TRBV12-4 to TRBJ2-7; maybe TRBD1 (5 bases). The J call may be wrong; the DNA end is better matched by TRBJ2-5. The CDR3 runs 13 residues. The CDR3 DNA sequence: TGTGCCAGCAGCCTATCCCCAGGGGAGACCCAGTACTTC. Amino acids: CASSLSPGETQYF.

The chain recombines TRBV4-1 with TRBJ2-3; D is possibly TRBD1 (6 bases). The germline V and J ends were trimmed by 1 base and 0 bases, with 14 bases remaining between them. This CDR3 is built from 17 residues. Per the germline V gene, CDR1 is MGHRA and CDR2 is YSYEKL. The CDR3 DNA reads TGCGCCAGCAGCCAAGGTTGGACAGCTTCTAGCACAGATACGCAGTATTTT. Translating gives CASSQGWTASSTDTQYF.

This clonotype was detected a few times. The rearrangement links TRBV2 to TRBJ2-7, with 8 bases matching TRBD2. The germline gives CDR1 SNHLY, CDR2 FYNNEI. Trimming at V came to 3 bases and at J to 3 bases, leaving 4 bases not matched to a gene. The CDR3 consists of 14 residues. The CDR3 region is CASSDTGGYYEQYF. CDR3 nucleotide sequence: TGTGCCAGCAGTGATACGGGAGGGTACTACGAGCAGTACTTC.

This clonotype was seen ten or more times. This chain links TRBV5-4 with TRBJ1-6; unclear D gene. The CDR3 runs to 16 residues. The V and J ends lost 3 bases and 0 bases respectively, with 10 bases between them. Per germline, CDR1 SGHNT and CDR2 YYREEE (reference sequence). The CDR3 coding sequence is TGTGCCAGCAGCTCGGGGAGAGACTCCTATAATTCACCCCTCCACTTT. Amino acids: CASSSGRDSYNSPLHF. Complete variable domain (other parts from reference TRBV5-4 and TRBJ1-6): ETGVTQSPTHLIKTRGQQVTLRCSSQSGHNTVSWYQQALGQGPQFIFQYYREEENGRGNFPPRFSGLQFPNYSSELNVNALELDDSALYLCASSSGRDSYNSPLHFGNGTRLTVT.

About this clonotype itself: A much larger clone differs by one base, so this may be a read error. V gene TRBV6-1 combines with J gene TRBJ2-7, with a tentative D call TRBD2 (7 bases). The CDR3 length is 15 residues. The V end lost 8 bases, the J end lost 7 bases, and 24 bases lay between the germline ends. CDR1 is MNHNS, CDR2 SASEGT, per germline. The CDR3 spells CASGTRGGLGYEQYF. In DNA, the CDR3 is TGTGCCAGCGGGACGAGGGGGGGGCTTGGATATGAGCAGTACTTC.

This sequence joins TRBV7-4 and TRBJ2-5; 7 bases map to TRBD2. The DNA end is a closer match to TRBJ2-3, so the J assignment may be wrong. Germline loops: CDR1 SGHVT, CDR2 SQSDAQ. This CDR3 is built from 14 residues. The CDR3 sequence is CASSPLATTDTQYF. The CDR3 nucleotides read TGTGCCAGCAGCCCACTAGCGACCACAGATACGCAGTATTTT.

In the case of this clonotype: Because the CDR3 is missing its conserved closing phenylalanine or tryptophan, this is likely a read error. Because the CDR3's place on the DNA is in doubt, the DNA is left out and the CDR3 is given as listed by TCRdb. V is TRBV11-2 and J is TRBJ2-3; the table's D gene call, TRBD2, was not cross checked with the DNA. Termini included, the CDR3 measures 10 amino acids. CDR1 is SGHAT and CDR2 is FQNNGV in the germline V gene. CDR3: CASSLFAGTS.

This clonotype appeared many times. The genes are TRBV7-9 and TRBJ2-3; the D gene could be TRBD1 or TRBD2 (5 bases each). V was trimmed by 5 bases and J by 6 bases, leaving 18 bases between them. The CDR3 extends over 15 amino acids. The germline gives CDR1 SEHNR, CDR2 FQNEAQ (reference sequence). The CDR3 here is CASSPVGGALDTQYF. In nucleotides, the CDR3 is TGTGCCAGCAGCCCAGTTGGGGGAGCGTTGGATACGCAGTATTTT.

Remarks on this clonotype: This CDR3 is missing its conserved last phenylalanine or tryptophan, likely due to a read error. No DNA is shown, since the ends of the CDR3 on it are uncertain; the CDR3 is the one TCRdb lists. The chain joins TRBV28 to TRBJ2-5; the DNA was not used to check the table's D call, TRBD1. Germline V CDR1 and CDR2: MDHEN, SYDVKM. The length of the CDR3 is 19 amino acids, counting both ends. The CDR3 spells CASSLPQISRGGYGYTFGS.

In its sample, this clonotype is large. DNA for the CDR3: TGTGCCAGCAGTTTGGTTCAGGGCGTTTCCTACGAGCAGTACTTC. This translates into CASSLVQGVSYEQYF. V usage is TRBV12-3 or TRBV12-4 and J usage is TRBJ2-7, with D maybe TRBD1 (5 bases). The CDR3 totals 15 residues. The V end was cut by 3 bases, the J end by 1 base, with 13 bases between.

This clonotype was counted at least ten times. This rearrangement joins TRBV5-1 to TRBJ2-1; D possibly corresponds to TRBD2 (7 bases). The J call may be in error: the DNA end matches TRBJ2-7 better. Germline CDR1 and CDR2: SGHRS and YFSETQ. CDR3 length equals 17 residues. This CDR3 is CASSLVVAGKGDNEQYF. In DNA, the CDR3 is TGCGCCAGCAGCTTGGTGGTAGCGGGTAAGGGGGACAATGAGCAGTACTTC.

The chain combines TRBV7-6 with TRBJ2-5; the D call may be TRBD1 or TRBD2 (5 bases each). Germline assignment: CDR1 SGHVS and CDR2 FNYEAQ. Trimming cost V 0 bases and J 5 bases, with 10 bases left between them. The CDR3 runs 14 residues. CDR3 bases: TGTGCCAGCAGCTTAGCTTTTGGGGGTGAGACCCAGTACTTC. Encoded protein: CASSLAFGGETQYF.

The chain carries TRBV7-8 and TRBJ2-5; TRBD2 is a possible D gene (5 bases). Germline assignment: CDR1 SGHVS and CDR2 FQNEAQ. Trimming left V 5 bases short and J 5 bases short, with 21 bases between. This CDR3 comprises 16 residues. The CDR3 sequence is CASSHYEGLPGETQYF. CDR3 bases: TGTGCCAGCAGCCATTATGAAGGACTTCCCGGGGAGACCCAGTACTTC.

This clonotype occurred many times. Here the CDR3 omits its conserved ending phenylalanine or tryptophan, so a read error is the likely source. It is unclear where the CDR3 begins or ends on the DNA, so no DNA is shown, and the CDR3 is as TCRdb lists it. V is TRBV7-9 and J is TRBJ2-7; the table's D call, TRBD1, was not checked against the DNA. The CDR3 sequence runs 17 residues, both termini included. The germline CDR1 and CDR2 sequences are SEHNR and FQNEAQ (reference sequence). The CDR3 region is CASSLAPLNPYGYTFGS.

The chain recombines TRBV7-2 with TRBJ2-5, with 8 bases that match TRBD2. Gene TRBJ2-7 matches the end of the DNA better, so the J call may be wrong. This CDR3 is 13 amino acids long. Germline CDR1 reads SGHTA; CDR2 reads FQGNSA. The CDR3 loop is CASSSGSGNEQYF. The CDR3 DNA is TGTGCCAGCAGCTCGGGTAGCGGGAACGAGCAGTACTTC.

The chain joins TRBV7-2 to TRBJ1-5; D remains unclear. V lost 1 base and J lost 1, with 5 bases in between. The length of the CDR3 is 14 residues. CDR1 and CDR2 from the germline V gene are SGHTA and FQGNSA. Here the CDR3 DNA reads TGTGCCAGCAGCTTAGTGAGGAGCAATCAGCCCCAGCATTTT. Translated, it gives CASSLVRSNQPQHF.

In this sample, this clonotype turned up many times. Written as DNA, the CDR3 is TGTGCCAGCAGCTTCGCAGGGATGGGAGAGACCCAGTACTTC. Protein product: CASSFAGMGETQYF. The chain employs TRBV27 and TRBJ2-5; D perhaps matches TRBD1 (5 bases). Trimming took off 6 bases at V and 4 bases at J, with 15 bases between the two ends. The CDR3 has 14 amino acids. Germline loops: CDR1 MNHEY, CDR2 SMNVEV (reference sequence).

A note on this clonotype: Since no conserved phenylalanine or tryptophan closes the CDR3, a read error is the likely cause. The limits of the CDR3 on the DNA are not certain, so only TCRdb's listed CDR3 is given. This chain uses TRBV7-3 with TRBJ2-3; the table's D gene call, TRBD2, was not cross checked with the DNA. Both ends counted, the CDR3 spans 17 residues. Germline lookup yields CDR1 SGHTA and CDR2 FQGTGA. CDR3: CASSLVAGSQETQYFGP.

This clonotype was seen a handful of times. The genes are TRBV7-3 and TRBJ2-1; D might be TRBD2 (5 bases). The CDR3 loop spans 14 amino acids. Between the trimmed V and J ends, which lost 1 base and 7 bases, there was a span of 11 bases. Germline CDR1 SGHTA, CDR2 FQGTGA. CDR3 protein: CASSLMGEGNEQFF. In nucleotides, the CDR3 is TGTGCCAGCAGCTTAATGGGAGAAGGGAATGAGCAGTTCTTC.